These 18 T cell receptor beta chains originate from one sample sequenced in a study of blood T cell repertoires in COVID-19. Libraries were prepared by immunoSEQ multiplex PCR; TCRdb keeps only in-frame clonotypes and omits some of them. Of about 300,000 clones listed, 89% were seen once; the top ten hold about 1.7%. The sequencing input was PBMCs or T cells enriched from blood (not recorded which). The receptor source for this set is a woman in her thirties or forties who had recovered from COVID-19.

The CDR3, as DNA: TGTGCCAGCAGTTACTCGAAAACGGGGTTCCGGGAGCAGTTCTTC. Translation: CASSYSKTGFREQFF. The chain carries TRBV6-5 and TRBJ2-1; TRBD2 is a possible D gene (5 bases). Germline V CDR1 and CDR2: MNHEY, SVGAGI. V was trimmed by 0 bases and J by 10 bases, leaving 16 bases between them. The CDR3 consists of 15 residues.

The chain links TRBV2 to TRBJ1-1; tentatively, D is TRBD1 (6 bases). Trimming stripped 9 bases from V and 0 bases from J, with 11 bases between. CDR3 length: 13 amino acids. Germline V CDR1 and CDR2: SNHLY, FYNNEI. CDR3: CASRQELNTEAFF. CDR3 coding DNA: TGTGCCAGTAGACAGGAGTTGAACACTGAAGCTTTCTTT. Looking up the rest from reference TRBV2 and TRBJ1-1 gives the full variable domain: EPEVTQTPSHQVTQMGQEVILRCVPISNHLYFYWYRQILGQKVEFLVSFYNNEISEKSEIFDDQFSVERPDGSNFTLKIRSTKLEDSAMYFCASRQELNTEAFFGQGTRLTVV.

V is TRBV7-9 and J is TRBJ2-3, with TRBD2 identical over 14 bases. The CDR3 consists of 18 residues. Per germline, CDR1 SEHNR and CDR2 FQNEAQ (reference sequence). V was clipped by 6 bases and J by 1 base; unmatched bases: 9. CDR3 nucleotide sequence: TGTGCCAGCAGTACCGGGACTAGCGGGAGAGGGGGCACAGATACGCAGTATTTT. Its translation: CASSTGTSGRGGTDTQYF.

This rearrangement joins TRBV4-3 to TRBJ1-5, with D perhaps matching TRBD1 (6 bases). Germline CDR1 and CDR2: LGHNA and YSLEER. V gave up 3 bases and J gave up 7 bases, with 10 bases separating them. The CDR3 sequence is 13 residues long. The CDR3 region is CASSQQQGQPQHF. In DNA form, the CDR3 reads TGCGCCAGCAGCCAGCAACAGGGCCAGCCCCAGCATTTT.

CDR3 nucleotides: TGTGCCTGGTCCCCCCGACCGGGACAGGGGGCCTTGAACACTGAAGCTTTCTTT. This sequence encodes CAWSPRPGQGALNTEAFF. The chain is built from TRBV30 and TRBJ1-1; 12 bases line up with TRBD1. The CDR3 runs to 18 residues. Germline CDR1 and CDR2: GTSNPN and SVGIG (reference sequence). J gave up 0 bases and V 5 bases, and 13 bases lay outside the gene matches.

This clone was seen a handful of times. The gene calls are TRBV6-5 and TRBJ2-1; D is perhaps TRBD2 (5 bases). Trimming stripped 6 bases from V and 9 bases from J, with 15 bases between. CDR1 is MNHEY and CDR2 is SVGAGI in the germline V gene. The CDR3 consists of 13 residues. CDR3 sequence: CASREAAKGEQFF. The CDR3 DNA sequence: TGTGCCAGCAGGGAGGCCGCCAAGGGTGAGCAGTTCTTC.

This chain links TRBV3-1 (or the pseudogene TRBV3-2) with TRBJ1-1; the D is unclear. Looked up from germline, CDR1 is LGHDT and CDR2 is YNNKEL (reference sequence). V was shortened by 5 bases and J by 1 base, with 14 bases between the two germline ends. This CDR3 has 15 amino acids. This CDR3 is CASSDPGSRNTEAFF. CDR3 DNA: TGTGCCAGCAGCGACCCGGGAAGCCGGAACACTGAAGCTTTCTTT.

The gene calls are TRBV11-3 and TRBJ2-2; 16 bases are a match to TRBD2. V lost 5 bases, J lost 2 bases, and 5 bases stayed unmatched. Per germline, CDR1 SGHNT and CDR2 YENEEA. The CDR3 contains 18 residues. CDR3 sequence reads: CASSPGLAGGRNTGELFF. CDR3 nucleotide sequence: TGTGCCAGCAGCCCGGGACTAGCGGGGGGGCGAAACACCGGGGAGCTGTTTTTT.

The chain joins TRBV5-4 to TRBJ2-5; 8 nucleotides align to TRBD1. This CDR3 is built from 15 residues. Germline CDR1 is SGHNT and CDR2 is YYREEE (reference sequence). Trimming at V came to 3 bases and at J to 5 bases, leaving 9 bases not matched to a gene. This CDR3 is CASSWTGRSNETQYF. The CDR3 region has the DNA TGTGCCAGCAGCTGGACAGGGAGGTCCAACGAGACCCAGTACTTC.

The chain recombines TRBV5-1 with TRBJ1-2; tentatively, D is TRBD1 (5 bases). Trimming removed 4 bases at V and 4 bases at J, with 11 bases between. Germline CDR1 reads SGHRS; CDR2 reads YFSETQ. The CDR3 covers 13 residues. As DNA, the CDR3 is TGCGCCAGCAGCCTAACAGACAGCTATGGCTACACCTTC. As protein: CASSLTDSYGYTF.

Written as DNA, the CDR3 is TGTGCCAGTAGTATAATCTCAGGAAACACCGGGGAGCTGTTTTTT. This sequence encodes CASSIISGNTGELFF. The chain uses TRBV19 and TRBJ2-2; D call uncertain. Looked up from germline, CDR1 is LNHDA and CDR2 is SQIVND (reference sequence). V lost 2 bases and J 2 bases, leaving 9 bases between the germline ends. CDR3 length: 15 amino acids.

This chain connects TRBV18 to TRBJ2-7, with D possibly TRBD2 on 6 matching bases. The CDR3 runs 13 residues. V lost 2 bases and J 6 bases, leaving 11 bases between the germline ends. The germline CDR1 and CDR2 sequences are KGHSH and LQKENI. CDR3 bases: TGTGCCAGCTCACCAGTCGGGAGCGCCGAGCAGTACTTC. It encodes CASSPVGSAEQYF.

The chain employs TRBV19 and TRBJ1-4, with 7 positions matching TRBD1. The length of the CDR3 is 14 residues. V lost 6 bases to trimming and J lost 7 bases; unmatched junction nucleotides: 8. Germline V gene data show CDR1 as LNHDA and CDR2 as SQIVND (reference sequence). The CDR3 loop is CASSRARGSEKLFF. The DNA of the CDR3 is TGTGCCAGTAGCCGGGCCAGGGGGTCTGAAAAACTGTTTTTT.

This chain connects TRBV30 to TRBJ1-1; possible D gene TRBD1, 6 bases. There are 15 residues in the CDR3. Germline values: CDR1 GTSNPN, CDR2 SVGIG (reference sequence). Trimming shortened V by 4 bases and J by 5 bases, and 20 bases separated the two germline ends. The CDR3 DNA reads TGTGCCTGGACCACGCCGGGGGGCAGGGGAACTGAAGCTTTCTTT. It codes for CAWTTPGGRGTEAFF.

The CDR3 here is CASRRRAAPNYGYTF. The DNA for the CDR3 is TGTGCCAGCAGACGGCGGGCCGCCCCTAACTATGGCTACACCTTC. The rearrangement links TRBV28 to TRBJ1-2; no definite D call. Looked up from germline, CDR1 is MDHEN and CDR2 is SYDVKM. V was clipped by 6 bases and J by 0 bases, with 14 bases between them. The CDR3 contains 15 residues.

This chain joins TRBV14 and TRBJ1-2; D unresolved. Germline V lookup: CDR1 SGHDN, CDR2 FVKESK. Trimming removed 4 bases at V and 4 bases at J, with 10 bases between. This CDR3 has 13 residues. CDR3 protein: CASSPYVLYGYTF. The CDR3 nucleotides read TGTGCCAGCAGCCCCTACGTCCTCTATGGCTACACCTTC. The full variable domain, rest sourced from reference TRBV14 and TRBJ1-2, is EAGVTQFPSHSVIEKGQTVTLRCDPISGHDNLYWYRRVMGKEIKFLLHFVKESKQDESGMPNNRFLAERTGGTYSTLKVQPAELEDSGVYFCASSPYVLYGYTFGSGTRLTVV.

The chain uses TRBV18 and TRBJ2-1, with TRBD2 matching 9 bases. V lost 0 bases and J lost 4; bases outside the gene matches: 4. The CDR3 contains 16 residues. Germline lookup yields CDR1 KGHSH and CDR2 LQKENI. In DNA form, the CDR3 reads TGTGCCAGCTCACCACCCAGCGGGGGGAAATACAATGAGCAGTTCTTC. It is translated as CASSPPSGGKYNEQFF.

The J gene is TRBJ1-1, the V gene TRBV28; no clear D gene. Deletions cut 5 bases from V and 4 bases from J, with 11 bases between. Per the germline V gene, CDR1 is MDHEN and CDR2 is SYDVKM. CDR3 size: 13 residues. CDR3 bases: TGTGCCAGCAGTCAAACGTGGAGCACTGAAGCTTTCTTT. Translation gives CASSQTWSTEAFF.